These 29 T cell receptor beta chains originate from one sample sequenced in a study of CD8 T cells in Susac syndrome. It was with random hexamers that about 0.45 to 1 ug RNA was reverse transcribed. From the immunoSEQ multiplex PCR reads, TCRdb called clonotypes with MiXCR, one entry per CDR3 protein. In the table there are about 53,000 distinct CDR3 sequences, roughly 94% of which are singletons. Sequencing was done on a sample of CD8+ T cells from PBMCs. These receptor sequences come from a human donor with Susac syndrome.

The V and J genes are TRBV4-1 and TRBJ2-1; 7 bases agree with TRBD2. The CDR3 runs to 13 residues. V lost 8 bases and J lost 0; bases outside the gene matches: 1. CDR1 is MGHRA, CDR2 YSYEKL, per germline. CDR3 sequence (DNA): TGCGCCAGCCGGGGGGACTCCTACAATGAGCAGTTCTTC. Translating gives CASRGDSYNEQFF.

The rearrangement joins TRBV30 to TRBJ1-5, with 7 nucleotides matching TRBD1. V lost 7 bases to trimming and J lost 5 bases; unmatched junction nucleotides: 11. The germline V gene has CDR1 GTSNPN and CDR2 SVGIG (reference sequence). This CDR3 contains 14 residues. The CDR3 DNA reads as TGTGCCTCGGACAGGCTGGTTGATGATCAGCCCCAGCATTTT. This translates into CASDRLVDDQPQHF.

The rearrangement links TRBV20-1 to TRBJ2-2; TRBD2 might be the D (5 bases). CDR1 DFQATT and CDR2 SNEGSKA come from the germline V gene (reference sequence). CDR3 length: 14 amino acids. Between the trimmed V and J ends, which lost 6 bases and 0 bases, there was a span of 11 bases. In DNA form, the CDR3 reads TGCAGTGCCCCTGACGGGACGAACACCGGGGAGCTGTTTTTT. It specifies CSAPDGTNTGELFF.

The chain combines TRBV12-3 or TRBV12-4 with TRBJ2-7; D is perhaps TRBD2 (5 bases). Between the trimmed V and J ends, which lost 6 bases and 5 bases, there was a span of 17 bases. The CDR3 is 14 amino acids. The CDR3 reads CASRTRFGENEQYF. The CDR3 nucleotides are TGTGCCAGCAGAACCCGGTTCGGGGAGAACGAGCAGTACTTC.

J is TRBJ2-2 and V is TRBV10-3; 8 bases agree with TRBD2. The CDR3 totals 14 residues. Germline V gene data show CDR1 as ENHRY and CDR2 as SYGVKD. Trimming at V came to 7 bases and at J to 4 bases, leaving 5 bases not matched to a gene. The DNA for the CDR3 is TGTGCCATCACACGGGGGGGCCGCACCGGGGAGCTGTTTTTT. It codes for CAITRGGRTGELFF.

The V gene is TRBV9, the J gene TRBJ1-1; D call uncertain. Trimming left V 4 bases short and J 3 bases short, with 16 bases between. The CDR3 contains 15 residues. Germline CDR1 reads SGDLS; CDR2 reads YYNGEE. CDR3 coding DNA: TGTGCCAGCAGCCTCCACGGACGGGTCGACACTGAAGCTTTCTTT. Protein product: CASSLHGRVDTEAFF.

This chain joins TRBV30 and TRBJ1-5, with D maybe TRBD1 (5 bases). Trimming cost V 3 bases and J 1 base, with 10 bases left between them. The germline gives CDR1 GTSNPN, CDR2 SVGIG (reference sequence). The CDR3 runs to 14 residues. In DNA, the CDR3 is TGTGCCTGGAGCGATGGACACAGCAATCAGCCCCAGCATTTT. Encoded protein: CAWSDGHSNQPQHF.

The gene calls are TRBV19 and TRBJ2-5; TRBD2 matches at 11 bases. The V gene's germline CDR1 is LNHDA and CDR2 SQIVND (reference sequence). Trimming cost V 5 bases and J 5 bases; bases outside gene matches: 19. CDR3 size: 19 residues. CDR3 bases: TGTGCCAGTAGTTATACCTTGACTAGCGGGGCCCTCCCTCGTGAGACCCAGTACTTC. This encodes CASSYTLTSGALPRETQYF.

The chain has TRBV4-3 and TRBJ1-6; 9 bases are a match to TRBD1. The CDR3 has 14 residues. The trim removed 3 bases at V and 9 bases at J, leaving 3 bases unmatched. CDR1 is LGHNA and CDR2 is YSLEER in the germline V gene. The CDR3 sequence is CASSQDRGGSPLHF. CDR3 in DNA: TGCGCCAGCAGCCAGGACAGGGGAGGTTCACCCCTCCACTTT.

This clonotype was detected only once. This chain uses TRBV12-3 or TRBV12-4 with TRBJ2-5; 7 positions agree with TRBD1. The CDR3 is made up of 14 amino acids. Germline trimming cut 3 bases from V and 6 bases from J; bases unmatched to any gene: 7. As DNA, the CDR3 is TGTGCCAGCAGTTTTGACAGGGCAGGAAAGACCCAGTACTTC. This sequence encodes CASSFDRAGKTQYF.

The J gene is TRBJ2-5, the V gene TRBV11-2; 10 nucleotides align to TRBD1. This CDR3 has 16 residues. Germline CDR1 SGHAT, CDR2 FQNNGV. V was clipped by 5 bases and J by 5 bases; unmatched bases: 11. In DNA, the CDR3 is TGTGCCAGCAGCACCGGACAGGGGGAGGTCGAGGAGACCCAGTACTTC. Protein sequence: CASSTGQGEVEETQYF.

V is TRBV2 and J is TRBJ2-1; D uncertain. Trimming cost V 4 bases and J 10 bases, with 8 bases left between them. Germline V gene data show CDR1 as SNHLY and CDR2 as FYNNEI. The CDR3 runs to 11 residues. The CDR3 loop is CASSGGEEQFF. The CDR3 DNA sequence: TGTGCCAGCAGTGGTGGAGAGGAGCAGTTCTTC.

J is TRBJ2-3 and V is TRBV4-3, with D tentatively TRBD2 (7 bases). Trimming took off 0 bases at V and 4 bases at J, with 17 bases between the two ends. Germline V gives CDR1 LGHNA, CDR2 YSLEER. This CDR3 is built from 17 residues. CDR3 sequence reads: CASSQDLQDGGPDTQYF. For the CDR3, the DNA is TGCGCCAGCAGCCAAGACCTACAGGACGGGGGGCCAGATACGCAGTATTTT.

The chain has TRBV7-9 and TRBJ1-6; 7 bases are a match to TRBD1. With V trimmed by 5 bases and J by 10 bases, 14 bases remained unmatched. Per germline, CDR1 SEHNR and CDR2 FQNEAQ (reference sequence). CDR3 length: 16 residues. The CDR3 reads CASSQHTRGIRSPLHF. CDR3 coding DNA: TGTGCCAGCAGCCAGCATACCAGGGGGATACGGTCACCCCTCCACTTT.

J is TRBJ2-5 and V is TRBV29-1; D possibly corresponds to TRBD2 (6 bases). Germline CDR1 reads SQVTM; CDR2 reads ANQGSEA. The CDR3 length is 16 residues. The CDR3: CSSRSRDSLYQETQYF. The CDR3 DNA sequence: TGCAGTTCTCGTAGTCGGGACTCATTGTACCAAGAGACCCAGTACTTC.

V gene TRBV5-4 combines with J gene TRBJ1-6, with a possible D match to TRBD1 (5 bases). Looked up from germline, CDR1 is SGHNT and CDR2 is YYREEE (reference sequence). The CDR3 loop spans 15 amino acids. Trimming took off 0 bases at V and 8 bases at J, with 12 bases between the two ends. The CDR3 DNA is TGTGCCAGCAGCTTGGAGGGAATGGGGGATTCACCCCTCCACTTT. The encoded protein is CASSLEGMGDSPLHF.

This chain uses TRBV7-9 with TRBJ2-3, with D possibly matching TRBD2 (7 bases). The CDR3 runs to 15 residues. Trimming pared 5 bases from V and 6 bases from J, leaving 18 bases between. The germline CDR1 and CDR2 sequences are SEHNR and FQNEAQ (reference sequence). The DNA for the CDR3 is TGTGCCAGCAGCGGGGCGGGGGCGCCAGGTGATACGCAGTATTTT. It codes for CASSGAGAPGDTQYF.

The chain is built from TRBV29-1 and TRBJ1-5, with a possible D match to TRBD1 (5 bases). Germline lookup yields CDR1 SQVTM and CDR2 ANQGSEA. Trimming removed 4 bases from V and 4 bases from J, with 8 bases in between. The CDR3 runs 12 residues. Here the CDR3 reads CSVVAGNQPQHF. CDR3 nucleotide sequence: TGCAGCGTTGTCGCAGGGAATCAGCCCCAGCATTTT.

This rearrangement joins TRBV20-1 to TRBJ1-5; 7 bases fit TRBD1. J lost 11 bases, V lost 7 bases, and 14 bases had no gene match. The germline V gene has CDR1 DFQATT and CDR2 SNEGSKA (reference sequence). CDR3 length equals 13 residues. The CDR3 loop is CSGPTGTDSSQHF. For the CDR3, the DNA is TGCAGTGGCCCGACAGGGACTGATTCGTCCCAGCATTTT.

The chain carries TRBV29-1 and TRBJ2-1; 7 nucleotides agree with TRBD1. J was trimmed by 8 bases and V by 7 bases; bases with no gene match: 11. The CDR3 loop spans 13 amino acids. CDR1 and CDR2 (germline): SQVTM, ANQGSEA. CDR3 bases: TGCAGCGGAGAGATATACAGGGGCGATGAGCAGTTCTTC. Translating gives CSGEIYRGDEQFF.

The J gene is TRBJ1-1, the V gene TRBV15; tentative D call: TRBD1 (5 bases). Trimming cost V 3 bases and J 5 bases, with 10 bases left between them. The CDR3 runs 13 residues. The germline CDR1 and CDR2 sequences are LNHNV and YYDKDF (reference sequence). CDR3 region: CATSRVRGTEAFF. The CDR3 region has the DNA TGTGCCACCAGCAGGGTCCGGGGGACTGAAGCTTTCTTT.

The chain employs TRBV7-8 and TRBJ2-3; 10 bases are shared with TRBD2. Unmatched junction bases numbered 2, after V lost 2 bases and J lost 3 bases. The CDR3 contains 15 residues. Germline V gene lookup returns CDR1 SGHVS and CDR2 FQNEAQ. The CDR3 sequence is CASSLFSGGTDTQYF. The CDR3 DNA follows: TGTGCCAGCAGCTTATTTAGCGGGGGGACAGATACGCAGTATTTT. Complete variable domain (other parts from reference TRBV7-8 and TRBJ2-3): GAGVSQSPRYKVAKRGQDVALRCDPISGHVSLFWYQQALGQGPEFLTYFQNEAQLDKSGLPSDRFFAERPEGSVSTLKIQRTQQEDSAVYLCASSLFSGGTDTQYFGPGTRLTVL.

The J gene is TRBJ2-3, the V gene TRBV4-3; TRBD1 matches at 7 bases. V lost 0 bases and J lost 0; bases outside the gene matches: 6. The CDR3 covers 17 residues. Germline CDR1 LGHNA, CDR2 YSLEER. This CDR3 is CASSQDGPGQSTDTQYF. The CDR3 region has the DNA TGCGCCAGCAGCCAAGATGGACCGGGACAGAGCACAGATACGCAGTATTTT.

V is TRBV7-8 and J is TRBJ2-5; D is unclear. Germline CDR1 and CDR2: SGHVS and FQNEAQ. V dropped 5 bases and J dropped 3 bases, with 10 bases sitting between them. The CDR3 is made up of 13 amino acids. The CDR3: CASSPMVEETQYF. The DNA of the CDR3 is TGTGCCAGCAGCCCCATGGTGGAAGAGACCCAGTACTTC.

The CDR3 region is CASSLLGRLAGGQADTQYF. The DNA for the CDR3 is TGTGCCAGCAGCCTACTCGGAAGACTAGCGGGGGGGCAAGCAGATACGCAGTATTTT. The V and J genes are TRBV7-2 and TRBJ2-3, with 14 bases that match TRBD2. The J segment lost 4 bases and the V segment lost 5 bases, leaving 14 bases of the junction unmatched. Per the germline V gene, CDR1 is SGHTA and CDR2 is FQGNSA. The CDR3 has 19 amino acids.

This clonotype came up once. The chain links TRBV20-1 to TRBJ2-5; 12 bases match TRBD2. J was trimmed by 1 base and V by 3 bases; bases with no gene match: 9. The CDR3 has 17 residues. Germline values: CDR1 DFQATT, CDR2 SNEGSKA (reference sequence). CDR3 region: CSASRLAGGQGQETQYF. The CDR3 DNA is TGCAGTGCTAGCAGGCTAGCGGGGGGGCAGGGCCAAGAGACCCAGTACTTC.

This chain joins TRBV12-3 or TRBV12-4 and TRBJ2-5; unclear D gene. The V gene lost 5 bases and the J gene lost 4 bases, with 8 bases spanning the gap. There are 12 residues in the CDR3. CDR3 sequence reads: CASSMALETQYF. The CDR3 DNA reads TGTGCCAGCAGTATGGCCCTAGAGACCCAGTACTTC.

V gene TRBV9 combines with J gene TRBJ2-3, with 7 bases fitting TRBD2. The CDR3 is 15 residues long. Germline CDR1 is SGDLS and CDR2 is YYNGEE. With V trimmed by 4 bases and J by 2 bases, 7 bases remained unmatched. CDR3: CASSLSGKDTDTQYF. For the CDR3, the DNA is TGTGCCAGCAGCTTGAGCGGGAAAGACACAGATACGCAGTATTTT.

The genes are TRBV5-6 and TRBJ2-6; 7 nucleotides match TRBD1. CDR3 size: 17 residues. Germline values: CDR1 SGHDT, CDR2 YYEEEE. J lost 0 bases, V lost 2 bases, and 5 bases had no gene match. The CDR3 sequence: CASSLGQDVSGANVLTF. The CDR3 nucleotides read TGTGCCAGCAGCTTAGGACAGGACGTCTCTGGGGCCAACGTCCTGACTTTC.